Described below is a single TCR beta chain sequence and its context. The data were taken from a study of blood T cell repertoires in COVID-19. Study in general: T cells, B-cell-depleted T cells, or PBMCs supplied cDNA or gDNA.

Original methodology: By means of reference gene primer amplification, nucleated cell counts were estimated. The data were produced by immunoSEQ multiplex PCR, yet TCRdb's version contains in-frame clones alone and is incomplete. The V and J calls and the clone size are those of that table, but D and trimming were determined from the DNA. The sample records under 200,000 clones, 80% to 90% being singletons. The clonotype was recovered from a young man with active or convalescent COVID-19. The source material was peripheral blood.

Here the CDR3 DNA reads TGTGCCAGCAGTTTTTCAGGGGCAGGTAATCAGCCCCAGCATTTT. This gives the protein CASSFSGAGNQPQHF. The chain is built from TRBV28 and TRBJ1-5, with D maybe TRBD1 (6 bases). The germline V gene encodes CDR1 MDHEN and CDR2 SYDVKM. The CDR3 covers 15 residues. V gave up 3 bases and J gave up 4 bases, with 13 bases separating them.